These T cell receptor beta chains were read from a single sample in a study of T cell responses to AZD1222 COVID-19 vaccine. Profiled with immunoSEQ multiplex PCR; TCRdb holds only in-frame clones, not every one. The table lists around 170,000 clones, 70% to 90% of them singletons. Sequences were derived from peripheral blood, sampled 28 days after the second AZD1222 dose. The receptors here all came from an adult who received the AZD1222 COVID-19 vaccine. CDR3s include the opening cysteine and the closing phenylalanine or tryptophan. Fields, in order: CDR3 length, J gene, D gene, V gene, clone size, CDR3 protein, CDR3 DNA. A D gene is named only where the DNA matches it firmly. A row's size may be missing; if present it is once, few, many or a size class.

14,TRBJ2-7,TRBD1,TRBV18,.,CASSRRTGTGEQYF,TGTGCCAGCTCACGACGGACAGGGACAGGGGAGCAGTACTTC
14,TRBJ2-3,.,TRBV19,.,CASKDSGSTDTQYF,TGTGCCAGTAAGGACTCGGGCAGCACAGATACGCAGTATTTT
14,TRBJ2-2,.,TRBV5-4,.,CASSATGNTGELFF,TGTGCCAGCAGCGCTACAGGGAACACCGGGGAGCTGTTTTTT
14,TRBJ1-5,.,TRBV5-6,.,CASSRGDSVGFQHF,TGTGCCAGCAGCCGGGGGGACTCCGTGGGGTTCCAGCATTTT
15,TRBJ2-7,TRBD2,TRBV2,once,CASRLLAGGSYEQYF,TGTGCCAGCAGGCTCCTGGCGGGGGGTTCCTACGAGCAGTACTTC
13,TRBJ1-2,TRBD1,TRBV11-2,.,CASSLAGQDGYTF,TGTGCCAGCAGCTTAGCTGGACAGGATGGCTACACCTTC
13,TRBJ1-2,.,TRBV6-5,few,CASSIEANYGYTF,TGTGCCAGCAGCATCGAAGCTAACTATGGCTACACCTTC
14,TRBJ1-5,.,TRBV28,few,CASSFPGDGQPQHF,TGTGCCAGCAGTTTCCCAGGGGATGGTCAGCCCCAGCATTTT
18,TRBJ1-3,.,TRBV23-1,.,CASSQSGQQAHSGNTIYF,TGCGCCAGCAGTCAATCCGGGCAGCAAGCCCACTCTGGAAACACCATATATTTT
14,TRBJ2-7,.,TRBV10-3,.,CAISESAGYYEQYF,TGTGCCATCAGTGAGTCGGCAGGGTACTACGAGCAGTACTTC
13,TRBJ1-5,.,TRBV11-2,.,CASSPDSNQPQHF,TGTGCCAGCAGCCCGGACAGCAATCAGCCCCAGCATTTT
15,TRBJ1-4,TRBD1,TRBV29-1,.,CSGTGGPGANEKLFF,TGCAGCGGGACAGGGGGCCCAGGAGCTAATGAAAAACTGTTTTTT
15,TRBJ1-2,TRBD1,TRBV6-5,.,CASSSPRTGGYGYTF,TGTGCCAGCAGTTCCCCAAGGACAGGGGGCTATGGCTACACCTTC
14,TRBJ1-2,.,TRBV19,.,CASSISRVDYGYTF,TGTGCCAGTAGTATATCCAGGGTGGACTATGGCTACACCTTC
16,TRBJ2-3,.,TRBV9,.,CASSVVPRGGADTQYF,TGTGCCAGCAGCGTAGTTCCGCGGGGTGGTGCAGATACGCAGTATTTT
15,TRBJ2-3,.,TRBV2,few,CASSEELGRGGTQYF,TGTGCCAGCAGTGAAGAGCTGGGCCGAGGGGGTACGCAGTATTTT
14,TRBJ2-1,.,TRBV3-1/TRBV3-2,.,CASSRTESYNEQFF,TGTGCCAGCAGCCGGACGGAATCCTACAATGAGCAGTTCTTC
15,TRBJ2-1,TRBD2,TRBV4-2,.,CASSPTRGGLNEQFF,TGTGCCAGCAGCCCGACCCGGGGGGGCCTCAATGAGCAGTTCTTC
12,TRBJ1-1,.,TRBV5-4,.,CASSLDDSEAFF,TGTGCCAGCAGCTTGGACGATTCTGAAGCTTTCTTT
16,TRBJ2-3,TRBD1,TRBV4-1,.,CASSQEGQGGTDTQYF,TGCGCCAGCAGCCAAGAGGGACAGGGGGGCACAGATACGCAGTATTTT
16,TRBJ2-1,TRBD1,TRBV9,.,CASSEGAGTGLNQEFF,TGTGCCAGCAGCGAGGGAGCCGGGACAGGGTTGAATCAGGAGTTCTTC
14,TRBJ1-2,.,TRBV27,.,CASSLTVAAYGYTF,TGTGCCAGCAGTTTAACAGTAGCAGCCTATGGCTACACCTTC
12,TRBJ1-2,.,TRBV5-1,few,CASSPEGGGYTF,TGCGCCAGCAGCCCGGAGGGTGGTGGCTACACCTTC